This T cell receptor (beta chain) was identified during a study of radiotherapy plus CTLA-4 blockade in lung cancer. Libraries were prepared by immunoSEQ multiplex PCR; TCRdb keeps only in-frame clonotypes and omits some of them. The repertoire holds approximately 78,000 clones, around 80% seen once, with around 7% in the top ten. J lost 6 bases, V lost 3 bases, and 2 bases had no gene match. CDR1 and CDR2 (germline): DFQATT, SNEGSKA (reference sequence). The CDR3 is made up of 11 amino acids. People whose metastatic non-small-cell lung cancer was chemo-refractory got focal radiation along with CTLA-4 blockade by ipilimumab.

This TCR came from a human donor with non-small cell lung cancer who had a complete response to radiotherapy plus ipilimumab. This specimen consisted of peripheral blood, obtained from a patient treated with radiotherapy plus ipilimumab. The chain has TRBV20-1 and TRBJ2-7; 7 bases fit TRBD1. The CDR3 sequence: CSARTGSEQYV. For the CDR3, the DNA is TGCAGTGCTAGGACAGGGAGCGAGCAGTACGTC.